The 15 T cell receptor beta chains below all came from one sample that was sequenced in a study of PD-L1 blockade in urothelial cancer (dated 2017 in TCRdb). The library was prepared using the immunoSEQ multiplex PCR assay. The table comes from immuneACCESS by way of TCRdb, which keeps in-frame sequences with V and J called. Part of the clones is missing from these tables; in studies checked, under half for an unresolved V gene and the rest for unknown reasons. For this sample the table gives 29,000 or so clones, of which 79% were detected only once. The top ten clones comprise about 3% of the sample. The intended sense of this specimen's time point label: peripheral blood 6 weeks after treatment start. The material sequenced was PBMCs, taken around atezolizumab (anti-PD-L1) treatment. The receptors shown here come from a man in his 70s with urothelial cancer.

This clone has only a few counts. This specimen includes other DNA sequences encoding the same CDR3. The V call is TRBV7-2, the J call TRBJ1-1; D gene unclear. The CDR3 extends over 12 amino acids. Looked up from germline, CDR1 is SGHTA and CDR2 is FQGNSA. Trimming removed 5 bases from V and 8 bases from J, with 12 bases in between. CDR3 sequence reads: CASSLDRGEAFF. The CDR3 DNA reads TGTGCCAGCAGCCTAGATCGCGGGGAAGCTTTCTTT.

The V gene is TRBV29-1, the J gene TRBJ1-1; D perhaps matches TRBD1 (5 bases). The CDR3 is made up of 12 amino acids. Germline V gene sequence: CDR1 SQVTM, CDR2 ANQGSEA. Trimming took off 4 bases at V and 5 bases at J, with 11 bases between the two ends. The CDR3 DNA reads TGCAGCGTTGCTCAGGGCATGACTGAAGCTTTCTTT. Residues: CSVAQGMTEAFF.

V gene TRBV11-3 combines with J gene TRBJ2-5; TRBD2 matches at 11 bases. V lost 5 bases and J lost 3; bases outside the gene matches: 2. This CDR3 is 14 amino acids long. CDR1 and CDR2 (germline): SGHNT, YENEEA. CDR3 nucleotides: TGTGCCAGCAGCATACTAGCGGGAGAAGAGACCCAGTACTTC. Translating it yields CASSILAGEETQYF.

V gene TRBV28 combines with J gene TRBJ2-7; 10 nucleotides align to TRBD2. After removal of 2 bases from V and 1 base from J, the junction contained 11 bases not matched to a gene. Germline V gives CDR1 MDHEN, CDR2 SYDVKM. CDR3 size: 18 residues. The CDR3 sequence: CASSLAGSGRRSSYEQYF. The CDR3 coding sequence is TGTGCCAGCAGTTTAGCCGGTAGCGGGAGGCGGTCATCCTACGAGCAGTACTTC.

This clone was seen a handful of times. The chain employs TRBV5-4 and TRBJ1-6; D call uncertain. V gave up 2 bases and J gave up 6 bases, with 24 bases separating them. The CDR3 contains 19 residues. Looked up from germline, CDR1 is SGHNT and CDR2 is YYREEE (reference sequence). The CDR3 here is CASSLNKYVRGTSNSPLHF. In nucleotides, the CDR3 is TGTGCCAGCAGCTTAAATAAATATGTGCGGGGAACTAGTAATTCACCCCTCCACTTT.

This chain links TRBV6-1 with TRBJ1-4; no reliable D call. With 4 bases removed from V and 8 bases from J, the gap between germline ends came to 14 bases. From germline, CDR1 is MNHNS and CDR2 SASEGT. The CDR3 runs to 14 residues. The CDR3 reads CASSGILGSEKLFF. As DNA, the CDR3 is TGTGCCAGCAGTGGTATTCTTGGGAGCGAAAAACTGTTTTTT.

A few counts support this clone. J is TRBJ1-1 and V is TRBV2; 7 bases fit TRBD1. The germline gives CDR1 SNHLY, CDR2 FYNNEI. Trimming cost V 8 bases and J 4 bases; bases outside gene matches: 7. This CDR3 has 13 amino acids. CDR3 nucleotides: TGTGCCAGCCAGGGGACAGAAAGCACTGAAGCTTTCTTT. This gives the protein CASQGTESTEAFF. Supplemented by reference TRBV2 and TRBJ1-1, the full variable domain reads EPEVTQTPSHQVTQMGQEVILRCVPISNHLYFYWYRQILGQKVEFLVSFYNNEISEKSEIFDDQFSVERPDGSNFTLKIRSTKLEDSAMYFCASQGTESTEAFFGQGTRLTVV.

V usage is TRBV9 and J usage is TRBJ1-1, with D perhaps TRBD1 (6 bases). Germline V lookup: CDR1 SGDLS, CDR2 YYNGEE. The CDR3 contains 13 residues. Deletions cut 4 bases from V and 2 bases from J, with 9 bases between. The CDR3 DNA reads as TGTGCCAGCAGCTCGGACAGCAACACTGAAGCTTTCTTT. Translated, it gives CASSSDSNTEAFF.

V is TRBV10-3 and J is TRBJ2-1; 7 bases are a match to TRBD1. The CDR3 spans 17 residues. The V segment lost 0 bases and the J segment 2 bases; nucleotides outside the gene matches: 7. The V gene's germline CDR1 is ENHRY and CDR2 SYGVKD. CDR3 nucleotide sequence: TGTGCCATCAGTGAGTCCGGGACAGCTAGTACCTACAATGAGCAGTTCTTC. Translating it yields CAISESGTASTYNEQFF.

This clone has just one count. The J gene is TRBJ2-7, the V gene TRBV13; no clear D gene. Germline V CDR1 and CDR2: PRHDT, FYEKMQ (reference sequence). The CDR3 contains 16 residues. Trimming took 1 base from V and 0 from J, leaving 13 bases between them. The CDR3 bases are TGTGCCAGCAGCTTAGCGTCCAGGATGACCTCCTACGAGCAGTACTTC. Translating gives CASSLASRMTSYEQYF.

V and J are TRBV2 and TRBJ2-7, with D perhaps matching TRBD1 (5 bases). CDR1 SNHLY and CDR2 FYNNEI come from the germline V gene. Trimming took off 6 bases at V and 3 bases at J, with 6 bases between the two ends. The CDR3 spans 11 residues. DNA of the CDR3: TGTGCCAGCAGCAGGGTCTACGAGCAGTACTTC. Amino acid sequence: CASSRVYEQYF. Filled out from reference TRBV2 and TRBJ2-7, the complete variable domain reads EPEVTQTPSHQVTQMGQEVILRCVPISNHLYFYWYRQILGQKVEFLVSFYNNEISEKSEIFDDQFSVERPDGSNFTLKIRSTKLEDSAMYFCASSRVYEQYFGPGTRLTVT.

On this clone itself: Other DNA sequences within the sample encode an identical CDR3. The chain recombines TRBV27 with TRBJ2-5; tentative D call: TRBD2 (5 bases). The V and J ends lost 4 bases and 4 bases respectively, with 10 bases between them. The length of the CDR3 is 13 residues. CDR1 and CDR2 (germline): MNHEY, SMNVEV (reference sequence). The CDR3 loop is CASSYRGRETQYF. The CDR3, as DNA: TGTGCCAGCAGTTACAGAGGGCGAGAGACCCAGTACTTC.

The rearrangement links TRBV19 to TRBJ1-2; 9 positions match TRBD1. This CDR3 comprises 15 residues. With V trimmed by 5 bases and J by 0 bases, 4 bases remained unmatched. CDR1 is LNHDA and CDR2 is SQIVND in the germline V gene (reference sequence). In nucleotides, the CDR3 is TGTGCCAGTAGTCCCCGGACAGGGGCTAACTATGGCTACACCTTC. Protein: CASSPRTGANYGYTF.

The chain uses TRBV19 and TRBJ2-1, with D possibly TRBD2 on 7 matching bases. Germline V CDR1 and CDR2: LNHDA, SQIVND (reference sequence). V was shortened by 2 bases and J by 10 bases, with 12 bases between the two germline ends. This CDR3 is built from 13 residues. This CDR3 is CASSIRGTIEQFF. As DNA, the CDR3 is TGTGCCAGTAGTATAAGGGGGACTATAGAGCAGTTCTTC.

This chain uses TRBV29-1 with TRBJ2-7, with 8 bases matching TRBD1. The germline V gene encodes CDR1 SQVTM and CDR2 ANQGSEA. The V and J ends lost 4 bases and 7 bases, in that order; junction bases with no gene match: 6. The CDR3 is 12 residues long. This CDR3 is CSVGQQGEEQYF. In DNA, the CDR3 is TGCAGCGTTGGGCAACAGGGGGAAGAGCAGTACTTC.